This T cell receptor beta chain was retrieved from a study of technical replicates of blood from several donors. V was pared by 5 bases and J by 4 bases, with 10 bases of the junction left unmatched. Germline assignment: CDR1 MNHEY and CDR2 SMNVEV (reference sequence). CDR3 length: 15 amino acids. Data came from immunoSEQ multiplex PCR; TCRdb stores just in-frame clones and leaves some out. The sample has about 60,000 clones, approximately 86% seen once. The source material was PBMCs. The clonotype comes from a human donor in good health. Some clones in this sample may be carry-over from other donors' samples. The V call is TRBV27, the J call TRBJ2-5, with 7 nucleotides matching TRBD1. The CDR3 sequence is CASSTTRQGRETQYF. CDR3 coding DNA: TGTGCCAGCAGTACCACTCGACAGGGAAGAGAGACCCAGTACTTC.